This TCR beta chain was sequenced during a study of blood T cells in healthy people across ages. The study, taken as a whole, reports: Because donor CMV status was unknown, expanded clonotype changes were possibly confounded.

This clonotype was seen a few times. Its specificity is unknown. Next came a second PCR, run for about 6 to 12 cycles, which used a sample-barcoded 5' primer along with a J-beta primer mix. Every sample produced at least 2.5 million CDR3-containing paired-end reads. TCRdb itself ran the 5' RACE reads through MiXCR, one entry per CDR3 protein. The top ten clones hold about 11% of a sample with roughly 1.6 million distinct CDR3 sequences, almost 35% of them seen once. This receptor was identified in a woman aged 25-40 years in good health. The sequenced sample consisted of blood.

CDR3 in DNA: TGTGCCAGCAGCCATTCGACAAACTTCCACGAGCAGTACTTC. Translation gives CASSHSTNFHEQYF. The rearrangement joins TRBV4-2 to TRBJ2-7; D is unclear. The V end lost 3 bases, the J end lost 5 bases, and 14 bases lay between the germline ends. Germline-derived CDR1 and CDR2 are LGHNA and YNFKEQ. This CDR3 is 14 amino acids long.